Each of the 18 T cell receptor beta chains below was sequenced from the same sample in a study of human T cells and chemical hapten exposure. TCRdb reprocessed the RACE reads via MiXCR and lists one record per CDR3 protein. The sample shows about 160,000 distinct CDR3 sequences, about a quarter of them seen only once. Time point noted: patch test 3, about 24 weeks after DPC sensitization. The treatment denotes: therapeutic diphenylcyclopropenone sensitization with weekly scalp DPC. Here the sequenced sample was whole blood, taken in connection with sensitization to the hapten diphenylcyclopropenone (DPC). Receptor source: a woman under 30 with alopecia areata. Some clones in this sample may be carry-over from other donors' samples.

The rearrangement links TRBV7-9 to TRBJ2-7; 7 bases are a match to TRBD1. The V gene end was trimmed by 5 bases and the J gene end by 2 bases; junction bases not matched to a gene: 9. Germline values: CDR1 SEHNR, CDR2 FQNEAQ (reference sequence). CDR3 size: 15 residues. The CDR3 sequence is CASSHPRDSPYEQYF. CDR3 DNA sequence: TGTGCCAGCAGCCACCCCCGGGACAGTCCCTACGAGCAGTACTTC.

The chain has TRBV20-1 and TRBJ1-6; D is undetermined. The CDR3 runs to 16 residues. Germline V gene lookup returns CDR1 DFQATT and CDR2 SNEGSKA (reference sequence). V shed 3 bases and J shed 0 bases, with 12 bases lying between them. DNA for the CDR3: TGCAGTGCTAGCGGAGACGATTTCTCCTATAATTCACCCCTCCACTTT. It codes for CSASGDDFSYNSPLHF.

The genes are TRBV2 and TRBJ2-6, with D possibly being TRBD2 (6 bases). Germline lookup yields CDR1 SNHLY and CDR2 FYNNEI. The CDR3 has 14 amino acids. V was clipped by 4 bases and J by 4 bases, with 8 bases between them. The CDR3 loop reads CASSAAGGANVLTF. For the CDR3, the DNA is TGTGCCAGCAGTGCCGCGGGGGGGGCCAACGTCCTGACTTTC.

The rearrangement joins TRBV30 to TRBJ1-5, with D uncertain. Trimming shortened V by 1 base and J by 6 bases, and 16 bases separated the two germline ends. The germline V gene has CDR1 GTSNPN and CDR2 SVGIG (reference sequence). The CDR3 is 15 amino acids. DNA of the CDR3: TGTGCCTGGAGTGCCCCATATTTGGGTAGTCAGCCCCAGCATTTT. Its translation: CAWSAPYLGSQPQHF.

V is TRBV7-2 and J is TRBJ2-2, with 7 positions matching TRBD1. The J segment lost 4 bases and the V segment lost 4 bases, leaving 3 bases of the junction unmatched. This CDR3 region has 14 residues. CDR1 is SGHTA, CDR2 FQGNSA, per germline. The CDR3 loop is CASSSQGVTGELFF. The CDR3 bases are TGTGCCAGCAGCTCTCAGGGGGTCACCGGGGAGCTGTTTTTT.

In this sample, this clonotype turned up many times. CDR3 DNA: TGTGCCAGCAGCTTCGGACAGGGGTTCGAGCAGTACTTC. It encodes CASSFGQGFEQYF. V gene TRBV7-2 combines with J gene TRBJ2-7; 9 bases map to TRBD1. Germline V CDR1 and CDR2: SGHTA, FQGNSA. V was pared by 3 bases and J by 6 bases, with 3 bases of the junction left unmatched. CDR3 length equals 13 residues. Full variable domain (missing parts from reference TRBV7-2 and TRBJ2-7): GAGVSQSPSNKVTEKGKDVELRCDPISGHTALYWYRQSLGQGLEFLIYFQGNSAPDKSGLPSDRFSAERTGGSVSTLTIQRTQQEDSAVYLCASSFGQGFEQYFGPGTRLTVT.

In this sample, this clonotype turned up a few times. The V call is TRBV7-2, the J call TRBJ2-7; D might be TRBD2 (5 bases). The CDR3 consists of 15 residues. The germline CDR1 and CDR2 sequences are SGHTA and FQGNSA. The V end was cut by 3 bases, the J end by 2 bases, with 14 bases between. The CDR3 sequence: CASSFSSGIPYEQYF. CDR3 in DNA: TGTGCCAGCAGCTTCTCATCGGGGATACCCTACGAGCAGTACTTC.

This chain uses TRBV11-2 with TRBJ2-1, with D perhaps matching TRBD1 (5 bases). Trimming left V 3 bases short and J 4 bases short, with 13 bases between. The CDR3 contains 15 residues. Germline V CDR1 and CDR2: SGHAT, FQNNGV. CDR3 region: CASSLEKAGYNEQFF. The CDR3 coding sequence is TGTGCCAGCAGCTTGGAAAAGGCAGGGTACAATGAGCAGTTCTTC.

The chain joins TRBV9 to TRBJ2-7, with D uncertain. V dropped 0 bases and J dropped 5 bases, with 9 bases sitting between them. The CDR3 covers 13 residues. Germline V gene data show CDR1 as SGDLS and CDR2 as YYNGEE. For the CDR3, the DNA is TGTGCCAGCAGCGTAGGAAGGGTGGACGAGCAGTACTTC. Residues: CASSVGRVDEQYF.

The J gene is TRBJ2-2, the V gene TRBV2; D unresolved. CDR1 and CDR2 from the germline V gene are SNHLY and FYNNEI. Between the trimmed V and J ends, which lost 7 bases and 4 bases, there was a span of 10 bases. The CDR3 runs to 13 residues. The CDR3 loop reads CASKWRSTGELFF. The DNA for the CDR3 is TGTGCCAGCAAATGGCGGAGCACCGGGGAGCTGTTTTTT.

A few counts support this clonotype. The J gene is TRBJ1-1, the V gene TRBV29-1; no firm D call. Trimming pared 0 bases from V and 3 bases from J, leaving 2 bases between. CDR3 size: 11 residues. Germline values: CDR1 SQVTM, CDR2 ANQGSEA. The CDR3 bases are TGCAGCGTTGAAGATTACACTGAAGCTTTCTTT. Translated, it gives CSVEDYTEAFF.

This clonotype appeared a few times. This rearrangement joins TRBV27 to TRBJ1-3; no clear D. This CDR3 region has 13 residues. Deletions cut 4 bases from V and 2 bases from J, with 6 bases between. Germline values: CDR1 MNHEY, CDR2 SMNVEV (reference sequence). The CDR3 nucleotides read TGTGCCAGCAGTTGGAGTCCTGGAAACACCATATATTTT. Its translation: CASSWSPGNTIYF.

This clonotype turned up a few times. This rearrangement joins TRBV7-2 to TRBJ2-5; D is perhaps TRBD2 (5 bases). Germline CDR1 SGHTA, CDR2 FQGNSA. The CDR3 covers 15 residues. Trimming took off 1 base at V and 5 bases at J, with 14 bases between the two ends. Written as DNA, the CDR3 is TGTGCCAGCAGCTTAGTTGAATACGGGGAGGAGACCCAGTACTTC. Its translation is CASSLVEYGEETQYF.

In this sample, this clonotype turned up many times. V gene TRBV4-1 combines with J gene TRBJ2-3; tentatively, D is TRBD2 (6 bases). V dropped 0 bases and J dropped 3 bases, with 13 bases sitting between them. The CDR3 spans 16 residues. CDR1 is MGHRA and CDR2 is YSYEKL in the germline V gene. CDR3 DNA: TGCGCCAGCAGCCAAGAACAGGAGGGGAGGACAGATACGCAGTATTTT. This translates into CASSQEQEGRTDTQYF.

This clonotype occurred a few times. Written as DNA, the CDR3 is TGCGCCAGCAGCCCCTTCACAGGCACCTACAATGAGCAGTTCTTC. This translates into CASSPFTGTYNEQFF. The chain carries TRBV4-3 and TRBJ2-1, with D perhaps TRBD1 (5 bases). V lost 4 bases, J lost 2 bases, and 12 bases lay in between. This CDR3 has 15 amino acids. The germline CDR1 and CDR2 sequences are LGHNA and YSLEER.

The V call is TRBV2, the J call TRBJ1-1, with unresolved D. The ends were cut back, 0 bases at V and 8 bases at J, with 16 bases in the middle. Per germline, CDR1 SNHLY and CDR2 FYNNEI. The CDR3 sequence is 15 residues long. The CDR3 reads CASSEAHQPPVEAFF. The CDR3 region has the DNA TGTGCCAGCAGTGAAGCGCATCAACCACCGGTGGAAGCTTTCTTT.

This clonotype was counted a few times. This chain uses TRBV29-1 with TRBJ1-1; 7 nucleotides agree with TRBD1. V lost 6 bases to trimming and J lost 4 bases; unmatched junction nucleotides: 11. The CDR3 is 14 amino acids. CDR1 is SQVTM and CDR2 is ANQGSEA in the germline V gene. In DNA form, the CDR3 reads TGCAGCGTAGCACCTCAGGGGGGGGGCACTGAAGCTTTCTTT. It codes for CSVAPQGGGTEAFF.

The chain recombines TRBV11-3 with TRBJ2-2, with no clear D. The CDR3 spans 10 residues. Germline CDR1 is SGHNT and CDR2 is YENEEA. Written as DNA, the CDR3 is TGTCCAATACTCACCGGGGAGCTGTTTTTT. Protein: CPILTGELFF.